This is a list of T cell receptor beta chains from one sample in a study of OX40 agonist ivuxolimab in advanced cancers. Only in-frame clones appear in the TCRdb table, and some are missing; sequencing was by immunoSEQ multiplex PCR. The sample holds 100,000 to 150,000 clones; about 90% are singletons and the top ten take roughly 0.85%. This material consisted of CD4+ or CD8+ T cells sorted from blood, taken in a trial of the OX40 agonist ivuxolimab. Receptors were obtained from an adult with an advanced solid tumor such as melanoma, head and neck, liver or kidney cancer. The conserved cysteine and the conserved F or W are not part of the CDR3 here.

cdr3_aa	v_call	j_call
ASSSPTGGSYEQY	TRBV6-5	TRBJ2-7
ASRLRRVPYSGNTIY	TRBV28	TRBJ1-3
ASSLVAGGPNEQF	TRBV7-3	TRBJ2-1
ASSMGGLKGDTQY	TRBV19	TRBJ2-3
ATSTQGASGDTGELF	TRBV15	TRBJ2-2
ASSPRTSSYEQY	TRBV4-3	TRBJ2-7
ASSLEAGRRNEQF	TRBV7-2	TRBJ2-1
ASSLFRGNTIY	TRBV7-3	TRBJ1-3
ASSRTLSTDTQY	TRBV6-5	TRBJ2-3
ASRKQGAANTEAF	TRBV27	TRBJ1-1
ASSFGEKSGELF	TRBV5-6	TRBJ2-2
ASSPGGSGNEQF	TRBV28	TRBJ2-1
ASRERGLAGVDTQY	TRBV19	TRBJ2-3
ASQIGVSTDTQY	TRBV7-9	TRBJ2-3
ASSQNYEQY	TRBV19	.
ASSLSGDGANVLT	TRBV7-3	TRBJ2-6
AIRTTITPNTEAF	TRBV10-3	TRBJ1-1
ASISAGTRSPSSYNEQF	TRBV5-6	TRBJ2-1
ASSIVQGEAEAF	TRBV19	TRBJ1-1
ASSSTGVHGYT	TRBV9	TRBJ1-2
ASSLMGARNTQY	TRBV7-3	TRBJ2-3
ASSLPEGQGYGYT	TRBV28	TRBJ1-2
ASSLSGTGGGYT	TRBV7-3	TRBJ1-2
AISRGQGETGNIQY	TRBV10-3	TRBJ2-4
ASSPPFASNYNEQF	TRBV18	TRBJ2-1
ASSPYIIFREAF	TRBV28	TRBJ1-1
ASSFQSSGLSSYEQY	TRBV19	TRBJ2-7